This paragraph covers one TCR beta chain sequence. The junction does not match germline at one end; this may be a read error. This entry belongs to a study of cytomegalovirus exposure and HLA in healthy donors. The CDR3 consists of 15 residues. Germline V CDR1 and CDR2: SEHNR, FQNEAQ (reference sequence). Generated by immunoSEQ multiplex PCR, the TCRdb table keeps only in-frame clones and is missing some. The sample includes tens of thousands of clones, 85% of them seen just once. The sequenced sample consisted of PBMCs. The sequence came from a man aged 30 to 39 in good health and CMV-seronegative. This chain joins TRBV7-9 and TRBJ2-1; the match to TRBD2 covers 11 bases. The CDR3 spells CASSLAGGTYNEQFF. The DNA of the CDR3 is TGTGCCAGCAGCCTAGCGGGAGGAACCTACAATGAGCAGTTCTTC.